Below, 2 T cell receptor beta chains from the same sample are listed, as sequenced in a study of a mutant IDH1 vaccine in newly diagnosed glioma (dated by TCRdb to about 2021). Library preparation employed the immunoSEQ multiplex PCR assay. This is the immuneACCESS table as TCRdb keeps it, with only in-frame sequences that have V and J called. A part of the clones is gone; compared with another copy, unresolved V genes explain less than half, and the rest is unexplained. The table for this sample lists under 150,000 clones; roughly 88% of them were counted only once. Together, the top ten hold more than 0.55% of the sample. Their target antigens are unknown. Per the publication, the time point label means: week 11, during vaccination. Each vaccine dose was 300 ug of a 20-mer mutant IDH1 peptide in Montanide, given subcutaneously with topical imiquimod. The sample was PBMCs, taken from a glioma patient whose treatment included an IDH1 peptide vaccine. The source is a woman between 50 and 59 years old with glioma.

This rearrangement joins TRBV19 to TRBJ1-6; 8 nucleotides agree with TRBD1. V dropped 5 bases and J dropped 4; count of bases not matched to a gene: 4. This CDR3 has 15 amino acids. Germline-derived CDR1 and CDR2 are LNHDA and SQIVND (reference sequence). CDR3: CASSERQGYNSPLHF. CDR3 DNA sequence: TGTGCCAGTAGTGAACGACAGGGGTATAATTCACCCCTCCACTTT.

J is TRBJ1-2 and V is TRBV9; TRBD1 agrees at 9 bases. CDR1 SGDLS and CDR2 YYNGEE come from the germline V gene. The trim removed 3 bases at V and 8 bases at J, leaving 5 bases unmatched. The CDR3 spans 13 residues. The CDR3 region is CASSGQGDGGYTF. The CDR3 DNA is TGTGCCAGCAGCGGACAGGGGGACGGCGGCTACACCTTC.